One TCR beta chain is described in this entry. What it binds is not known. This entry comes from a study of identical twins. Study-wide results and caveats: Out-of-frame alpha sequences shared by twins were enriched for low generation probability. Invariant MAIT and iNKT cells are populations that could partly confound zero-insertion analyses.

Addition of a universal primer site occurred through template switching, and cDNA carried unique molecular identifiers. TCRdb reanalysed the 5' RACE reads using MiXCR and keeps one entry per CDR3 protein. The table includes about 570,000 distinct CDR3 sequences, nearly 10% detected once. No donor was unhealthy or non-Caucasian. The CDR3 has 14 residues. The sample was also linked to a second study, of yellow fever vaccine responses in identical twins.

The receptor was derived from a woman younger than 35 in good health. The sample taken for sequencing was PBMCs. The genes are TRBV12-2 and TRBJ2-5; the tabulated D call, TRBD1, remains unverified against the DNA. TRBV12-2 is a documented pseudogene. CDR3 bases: TGTGCAAGTCGCCCTCGCGCCCCTTTAGAGACCCAGTACTTC. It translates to CASRPRAPLETQYF.